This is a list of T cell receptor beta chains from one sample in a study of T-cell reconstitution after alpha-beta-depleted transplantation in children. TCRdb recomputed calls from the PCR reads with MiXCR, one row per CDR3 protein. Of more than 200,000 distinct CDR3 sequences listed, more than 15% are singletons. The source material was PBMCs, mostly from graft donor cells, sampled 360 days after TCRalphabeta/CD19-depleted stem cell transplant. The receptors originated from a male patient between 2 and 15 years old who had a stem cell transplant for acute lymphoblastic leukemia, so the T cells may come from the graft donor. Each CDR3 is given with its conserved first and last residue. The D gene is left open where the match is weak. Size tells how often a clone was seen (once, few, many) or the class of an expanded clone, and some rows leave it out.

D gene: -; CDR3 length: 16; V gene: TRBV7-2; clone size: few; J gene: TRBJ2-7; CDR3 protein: CASSLGPVQGGYEQYF; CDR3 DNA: TGTGCCAGCAGCTTAGGCCCGGTCCAGGGTGGCTACGAGCAGTACTTC
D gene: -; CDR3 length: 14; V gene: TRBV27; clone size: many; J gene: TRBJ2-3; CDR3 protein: CASSLSLADSTQYF; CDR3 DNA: TGTGCCAGCAGTTTATCCCTAGCCGATAGTACGCAGTATTTT
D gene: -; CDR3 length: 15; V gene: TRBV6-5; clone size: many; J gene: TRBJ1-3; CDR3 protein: CASSYKWDLTNTIYF; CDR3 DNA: TGTGCCAGCAGTTATAAGTGGGACCTAACCAACACCATATATTTT
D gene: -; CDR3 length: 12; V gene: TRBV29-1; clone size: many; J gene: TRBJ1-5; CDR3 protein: CSVGGPGQPQHF; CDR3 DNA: TGCAGCGTTGGGGGTCCGGGTCAGCCCCAGCATTTT
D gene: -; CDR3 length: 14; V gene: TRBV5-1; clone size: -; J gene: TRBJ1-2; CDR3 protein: CASSLADPYGGYTF; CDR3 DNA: TGCGCCAGCAGCTTGGCTGACCCTTATGGTGGCTACACCTTC
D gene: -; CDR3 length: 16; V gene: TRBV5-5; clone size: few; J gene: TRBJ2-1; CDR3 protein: CASSLAVGESYNEQFF; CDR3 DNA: TGTGCCAGCAGCTTGGCCGTCGGGGAGTCCTACAATGAGCAGTTCTTC
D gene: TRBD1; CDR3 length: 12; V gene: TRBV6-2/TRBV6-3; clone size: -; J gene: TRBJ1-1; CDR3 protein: CASSQGYTEAFF; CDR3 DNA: TGTGCCAGCTCACAGGGGTACACTGAAGCTTTCTTT
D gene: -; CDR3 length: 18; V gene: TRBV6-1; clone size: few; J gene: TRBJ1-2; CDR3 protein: CASSEALFLVEGSYGYTF; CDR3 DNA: TGTGCCAGCAGTGAAGCGCTTTTTCTCGTAGAGGGGAGCTATGGCTACACCTTC
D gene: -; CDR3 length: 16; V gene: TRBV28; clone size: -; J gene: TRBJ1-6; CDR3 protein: CASSATVSSYNSPLHF; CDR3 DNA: TGTGCCAGCAGTGCGACCGTGAGCTCCTATAATTCACCCCTCCACTTT
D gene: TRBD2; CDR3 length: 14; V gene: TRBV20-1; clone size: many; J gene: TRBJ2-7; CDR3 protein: CSAGSGAISYEQYF; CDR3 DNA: TGCAGTGCTGGAAGCGGGGCTATCTCCTACGAGCAGTACTTC
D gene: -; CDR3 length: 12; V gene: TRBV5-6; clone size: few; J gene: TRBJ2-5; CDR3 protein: CASSLWARDQYF; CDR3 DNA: TGTGCCAGCAGCTTGTGGGCCCGGGACCAGTACTTC
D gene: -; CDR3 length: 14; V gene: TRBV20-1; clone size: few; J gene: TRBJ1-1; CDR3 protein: CSARDQPMGTEAFF; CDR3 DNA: TGCAGTGCTAGAGATCAGCCCATGGGAACTGAAGCTTTCTTT
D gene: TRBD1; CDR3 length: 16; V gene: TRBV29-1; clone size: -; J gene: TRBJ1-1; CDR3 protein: CSVVGQGARMNTEAFF; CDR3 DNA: TGCAGCGTTGTTGGGCAGGGGGCCCGCATGAACACTGAAGCTTTCTTT
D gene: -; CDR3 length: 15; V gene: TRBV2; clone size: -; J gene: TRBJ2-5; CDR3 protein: CASQQTGISVETQYF; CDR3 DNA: TGTGCCAGCCAGCAAACAGGCATCAGCGTCGAGACCCAGTACTTC
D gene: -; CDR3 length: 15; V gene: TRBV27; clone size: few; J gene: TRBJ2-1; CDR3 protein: CASSPWGLARNEQFF; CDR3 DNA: TGTGCCAGCAGTCCCTGGGGGCTAGCGCGAAATGAGCAGTTCTTC
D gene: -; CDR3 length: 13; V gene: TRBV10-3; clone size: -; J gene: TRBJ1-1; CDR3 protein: CAISAQENTEAFF; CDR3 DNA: TGTGCCATCAGTGCACAGGAGAACACTGAAGCTTTCTTT
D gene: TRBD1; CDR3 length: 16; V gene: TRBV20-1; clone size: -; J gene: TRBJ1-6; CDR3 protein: CSARIGQGIDNSPLHF; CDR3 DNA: TGCAGTGCTAGAATCGGACAGGGGATCGATAATTCACCCCTCCACTTT
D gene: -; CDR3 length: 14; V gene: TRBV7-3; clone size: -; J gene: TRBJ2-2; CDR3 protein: CASSLDVGHGELFF; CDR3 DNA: TGTGCCAGCAGCTTAGACGTGGGTCACGGGGAGCTGTTTTTT
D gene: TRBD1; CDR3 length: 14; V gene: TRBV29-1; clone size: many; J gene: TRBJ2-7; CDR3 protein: CSVERTGSSYEQYF; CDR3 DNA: TGCAGCGTTGAACGGACAGGTTCTTCCTACGAGCAGTACTTC
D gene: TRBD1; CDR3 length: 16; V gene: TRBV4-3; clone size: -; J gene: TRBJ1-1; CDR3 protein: CASSHLRATGKFRAFF; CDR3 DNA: TGCGCCAGCAGCCACCTTCGCGCGACAGGGAAATTTAGAGCTTTCTTT
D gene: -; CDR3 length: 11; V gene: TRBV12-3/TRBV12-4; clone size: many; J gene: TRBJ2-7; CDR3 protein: CASSVESEQYF; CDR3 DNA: TGTGCCAGCAGTGTAGAAAGCGAGCAGTACTTC
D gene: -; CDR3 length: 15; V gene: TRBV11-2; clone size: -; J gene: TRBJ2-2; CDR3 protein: CASSFWGRGTGELFF; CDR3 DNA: TGTGCCAGCAGCTTTTGGGGTCGGGGAACCGGGGAGCTGTTTTTT
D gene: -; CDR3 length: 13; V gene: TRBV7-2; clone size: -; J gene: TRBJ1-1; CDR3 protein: CASSQRDGEEAFF; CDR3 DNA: TGTGCCAGCAGCCAACGGGACGGTGAAGAAGCTTTCTTT
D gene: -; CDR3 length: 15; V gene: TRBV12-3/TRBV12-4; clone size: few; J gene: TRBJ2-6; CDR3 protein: CASSLGTSGANVLTF; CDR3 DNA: TGTGCCAGCAGTTTGGGGACCTCTGGGGCCAACGTCCTGACTTTC
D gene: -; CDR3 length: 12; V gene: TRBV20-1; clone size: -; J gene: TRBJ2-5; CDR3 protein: CSARDHGETQYF; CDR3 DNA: TGCAGTGCTAGAGATCACGGGGAGACCCAGTACTTC
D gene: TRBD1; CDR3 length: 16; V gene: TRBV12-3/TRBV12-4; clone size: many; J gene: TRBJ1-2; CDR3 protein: CASNLRTGGMNYGYTF; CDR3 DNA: TGTGCCAGCAACCTTAGGACAGGGGGTATGAACTATGGCTACACCTTC
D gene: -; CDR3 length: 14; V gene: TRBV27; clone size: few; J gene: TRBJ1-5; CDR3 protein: CASRPTGLGQPQHF; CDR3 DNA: TGTGCCAGCAGACCAACAGGGTTAGGTCAGCCCCAGCATTTT
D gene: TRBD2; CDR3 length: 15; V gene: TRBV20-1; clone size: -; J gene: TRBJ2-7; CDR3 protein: CSAREGNRGGYEQYF; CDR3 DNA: TGCAGTGCTAGAGAGGGGAACCGGGGGGGCTACGAGCAGTACTTC
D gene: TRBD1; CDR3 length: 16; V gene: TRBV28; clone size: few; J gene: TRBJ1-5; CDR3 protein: CASSSGQGHSNQPQHF; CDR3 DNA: TGTGCCAGCAGTTCCGGACAGGGACATAGCAATCAGCCCCAGCATTTT
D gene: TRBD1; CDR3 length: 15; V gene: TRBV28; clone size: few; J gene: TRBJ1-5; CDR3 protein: CASSYPGTGDQPQHF; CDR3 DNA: TGTGCCAGCAGTTACCCCGGGACAGGGGACCAGCCCCAGCATTTT
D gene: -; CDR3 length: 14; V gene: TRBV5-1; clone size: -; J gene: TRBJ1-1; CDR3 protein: CASRDRPTVFEAFF; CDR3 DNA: TGCGCCAGCAGAGACAGACCTACTGTCTTCGAAGCTTTCTTT
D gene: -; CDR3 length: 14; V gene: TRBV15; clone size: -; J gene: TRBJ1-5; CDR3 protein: CATRAGGGNQPQHF; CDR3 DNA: TGTGCCACCCGGGCGGGCGGGGGCAATCAGCCCCAGCATTTT
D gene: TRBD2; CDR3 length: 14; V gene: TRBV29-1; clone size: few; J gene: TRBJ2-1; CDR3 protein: CSVARGSEYNEQFF; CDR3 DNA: TGCAGCGTTGCACGCGGGAGTGAATACAATGAGCAGTTCTTC
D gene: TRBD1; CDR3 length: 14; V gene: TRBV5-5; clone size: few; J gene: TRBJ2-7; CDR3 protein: CASSWDRGFYEQYF; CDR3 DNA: TGTGCCAGCAGCTGGGACAGGGGCTTCTACGAGCAGTACTTC
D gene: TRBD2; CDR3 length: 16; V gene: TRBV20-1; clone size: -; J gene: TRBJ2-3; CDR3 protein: CSARDRTASGGSSQYF; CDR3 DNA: TGCAGTGCTAGGGATAGGACGGCTTCGGGAGGAAGTTCGCAGTATTTT
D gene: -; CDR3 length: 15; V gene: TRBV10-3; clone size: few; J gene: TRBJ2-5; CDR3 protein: CAISGFEGGQETQYF; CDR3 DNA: TGTGCCATCAGCGGCTTCGAGGGTGGCCAAGAGACCCAGTACTTC
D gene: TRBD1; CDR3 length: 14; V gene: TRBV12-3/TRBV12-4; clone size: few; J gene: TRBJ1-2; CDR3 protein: CASSSPTGRYGYTF; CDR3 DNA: TGTGCCAGCAGTTCCCCGACAGGGCGCTATGGCTACACCTTC
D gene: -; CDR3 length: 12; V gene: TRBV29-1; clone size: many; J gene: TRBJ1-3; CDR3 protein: CASRGSGNTIYF; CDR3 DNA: TGCGCCTCACGGGGCTCTGGAAACACCATATATTTT
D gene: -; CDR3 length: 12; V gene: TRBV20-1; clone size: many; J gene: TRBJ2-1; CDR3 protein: CSARDRLNEQFF; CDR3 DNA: TGCAGTGCTAGAGATAGGTTGAATGAGCAGTTCTTC
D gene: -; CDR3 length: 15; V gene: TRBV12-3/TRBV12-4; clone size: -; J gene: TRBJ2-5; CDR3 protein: CAISSLSWVGETQYF; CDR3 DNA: TGTGCCATCTCTAGCCTGTCCTGGGTAGGAGAGACCCAGTACTTC
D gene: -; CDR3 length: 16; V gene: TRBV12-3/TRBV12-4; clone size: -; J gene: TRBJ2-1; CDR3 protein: CASSSSGGAGSYEQFF; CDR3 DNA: TGTGCCAGCAGTTCCTCTGGCGGCGCAGGCAGCTATGAGCAGTTCTTC
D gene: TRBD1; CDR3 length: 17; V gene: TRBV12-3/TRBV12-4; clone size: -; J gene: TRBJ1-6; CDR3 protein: CASSLDRDSSYNSPLHF; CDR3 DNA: TGTGCCAGCAGTTTGGACAGGGATAGCTCCTATAATTCACCCCTCCACTTT
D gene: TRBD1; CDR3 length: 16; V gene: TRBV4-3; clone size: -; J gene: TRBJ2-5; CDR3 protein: CASSHYPQGARETQYF; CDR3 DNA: TGCGCCAGCAGCCACTACCCACAGGGGGCGAGGGAGACCCAGTACTTC
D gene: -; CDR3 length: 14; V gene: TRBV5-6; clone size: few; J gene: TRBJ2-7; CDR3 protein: CASSRRAILVEQYF; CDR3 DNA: TGTGCCAGCAGCCGGAGGGCCATCTTGGTGGAGCAGTACTTC
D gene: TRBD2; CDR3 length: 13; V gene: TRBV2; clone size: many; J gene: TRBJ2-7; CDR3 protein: CAITKRGWHEQYF; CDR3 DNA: TGTGCCATCACCAAGCGGGGGTGGCACGAGCAGTACTTC
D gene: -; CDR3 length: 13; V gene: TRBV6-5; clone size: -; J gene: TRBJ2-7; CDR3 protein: CASSYEGTYEQYF; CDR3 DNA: TGTGCCAGCAGTTACGAGGGGACCTACGAGCAGTACTTC
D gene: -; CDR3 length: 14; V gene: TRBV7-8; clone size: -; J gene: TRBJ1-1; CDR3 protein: CASSLVRVVGEAFF; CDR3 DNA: TGTGCCAGCAGCTTAGTCCGGGTCGTGGGGGAAGCTTTCTTT
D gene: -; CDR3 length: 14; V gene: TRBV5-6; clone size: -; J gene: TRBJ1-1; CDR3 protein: CASSAGGVNTEAFF; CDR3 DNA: TGTGCCAGCAGCGCAGGAGGGGTGAACACTGAAGCTTTCTTT
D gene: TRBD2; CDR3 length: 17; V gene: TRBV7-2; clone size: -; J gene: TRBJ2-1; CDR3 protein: CASSLPPGLGSYNEQFF; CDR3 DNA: TGTGCCAGCAGCTTGCCCCCGGGACTAGGCTCCTACAATGAGCAGTTCTTC
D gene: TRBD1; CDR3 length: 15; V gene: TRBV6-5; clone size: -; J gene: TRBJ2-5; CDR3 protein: CASSYLQGDQETQYF; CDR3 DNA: TGTGCCAGCAGTTACCTTCAGGGGGATCAAGAGACCCAGTACTTC